This T cell receptor beta chain was identified during a study of cytomegalovirus exposure and HLA in healthy donors. Study-wide results and caveats: Later analysis identified a missense DCLRE1C variant that was linked to TCR beta V- and J-gene trimming. Presence/absence analyses supposed approximately even sequencing depth among donors.

Each donor was healthy, and each was a bone marrow donor. Both 60 Vbeta primers and 13 Jbeta primers went into the PCR. The table came from immunoSEQ multiplex PCR; TCRdb's copy has only in-frame clones and leaves some out. The sample contains some 71,000 clones, roughly four fifths of which appear only once. The CDR3 consists of 11 residues. Per germline, CDR1 MNHEY and CDR2 SMNVEV (reference sequence). The V gene lost 5 bases and the J gene lost 12 bases, with 11 bases spanning the gap. Comment on this clone: Its target is unknown.

The TCR sequence derives from a woman in her 30s in good health and CMV-seropositive. The sample was PBMCs. This chain connects TRBV27 to TRBJ2-4; TRBD2 might be the D (7 bases). This CDR3 is CASSQRDTQYF. The CDR3 nucleotides read TGTGCCAGCAGTCAGCGGGACACTCAGTACTTC.